This TCR beta chain was sequenced for a study of blood T cells in healthy people across ages. Study findings and constraints: One million T cells yielded diversity estimates that were considered underestimates. Both higher diversity and more naive CD4+ cells marked long-lived donors when set against aged donors.

CDR1 and CDR2 from the germline V gene are SQVTM and ANQGSEA. CDR3 length: 15 residues. In regard to this clonotype: Its cognate antigen is unknown. A much larger clone lies a single base off, so this may be a read error.

Then a second PCR, running roughly 6 to 12 cycles, was carried out with a sample-barcoded 5' primer and a J-beta primer mix. Every sample produced at least 2.5 million CDR3-containing paired-end reads. Each CDR3 protein is one row after TCRdb ran MiXCR on the 5' RACE reads. The table includes roughly 1.5 million distinct CDR3 sequences, approximately 43% detected once. Extraction of total RNA produced a minimum of 5 micrograms from each sample. The clonotype comes from a woman in her late teens or twenties in good health. Sequenced sample: blood. The rearrangement joins TRBV29-1 to TRBJ2-1, with 7 bases lining up with TRBD1. The tail of the sequence fits TRBJ2-7 better, so the J call may be wrong. The CDR3 sequence: CSVDQGVSSYNEQYF. The CDR3 coding sequence is TGCAGCGTTGACCAGGGGGTGAGCTCCTACAATGAGCAGTACTTC.